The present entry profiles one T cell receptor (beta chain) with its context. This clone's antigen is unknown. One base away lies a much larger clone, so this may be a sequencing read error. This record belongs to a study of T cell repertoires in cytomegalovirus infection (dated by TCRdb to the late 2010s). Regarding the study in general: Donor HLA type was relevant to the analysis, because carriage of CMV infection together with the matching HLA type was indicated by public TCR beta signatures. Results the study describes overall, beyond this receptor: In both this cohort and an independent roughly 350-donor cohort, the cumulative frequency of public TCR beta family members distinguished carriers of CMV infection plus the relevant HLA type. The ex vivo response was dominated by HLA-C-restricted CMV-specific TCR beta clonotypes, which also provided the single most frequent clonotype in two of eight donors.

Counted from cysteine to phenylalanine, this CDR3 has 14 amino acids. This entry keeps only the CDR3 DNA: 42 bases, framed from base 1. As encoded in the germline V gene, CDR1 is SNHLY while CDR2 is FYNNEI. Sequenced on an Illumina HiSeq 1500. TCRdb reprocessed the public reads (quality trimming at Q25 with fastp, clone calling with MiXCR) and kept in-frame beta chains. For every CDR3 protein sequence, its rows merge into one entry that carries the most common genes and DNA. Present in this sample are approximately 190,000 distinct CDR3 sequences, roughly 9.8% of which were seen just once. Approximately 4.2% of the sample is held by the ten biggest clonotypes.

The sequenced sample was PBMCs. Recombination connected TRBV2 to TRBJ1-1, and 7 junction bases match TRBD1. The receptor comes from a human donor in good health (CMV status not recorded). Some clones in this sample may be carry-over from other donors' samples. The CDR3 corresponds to CASSVDRANTEAVF. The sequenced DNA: TGTGCCAGCAGTGTCGACAGGGCGAACACTGAAGCTGTCTTT.